The rows below give T cell receptor beta chains drawn from one sample of a study of blood T cell repertoires in COVID-19. TCRdb's copy holds only in-frame clones and misses some; the assay was immunoSEQ multiplex PCR. The sample includes about 100,000 clones, roughly 79% of them seen just once. The sample taken for sequencing was peripheral blood. These receptors came from a woman in her 70s with acute or convalescent COVID-19. Each CDR3 is given with its conserved first and last residue. The D gene is left open where the match is weak. Not all rows give a size; the values are once, few, many and, for expanded clones, a class.

j_call: TRBJ2-3; v_call: TRBV5-1; clone_size: -; d_call: TRBD2; cdr3_aa: CASSPGLAPRDTQYF; cdr3_nt: TGCGCCAGCAGCCCGGGACTAGCGCCGAGAGATACGCAGTATTTT
j_call: TRBJ1-3; v_call: TRBV5-1; clone_size: -; d_call: -; cdr3_aa: CASSPGTFNYGNTIYF; cdr3_nt: TGCGCCAGCAGCCCTGGGACATTCAACTACGGAAACACCATATATTTT
j_call: TRBJ1-3; v_call: TRBV19; clone_size: -; d_call: -; cdr3_aa: CASSIMSTGNTIYF; cdr3_nt: TGTGCCAGTAGTATAATGTCAACGGGTAACACCATATATTTT
j_call: TRBJ2-3; v_call: TRBV3-1/TRBV3-2; clone_size: -; d_call: TRBD2; cdr3_aa: CASSQDALAGATDTQYF; cdr3_nt: TGTGCCAGCAGCCAAGACGCGCTAGCGGGGGCAACAGATACGCAGTATTTT
j_call: TRBJ1-2; v_call: TRBV5-6; clone_size: many; d_call: TRBD1; cdr3_aa: CASSLNRGQGTLKGYTF; cdr3_nt: TGTGCCAGCAGCTTGAATAGGGGACAGGGCACACTAAAGGGCTACACCTTC
j_call: TRBJ1-3; v_call: TRBV28; clone_size: few; d_call: -; cdr3_aa: CASSLSGNTIYF; cdr3_nt: TGTGCCAGCAGCCTCTCTGGAAACACCATATATTTT
j_call: TRBJ1-5; v_call: TRBV6-5; clone_size: -; d_call: -; cdr3_aa: CASSYAESQPQHF; cdr3_nt: TGTGCCAGCAGTTACGCGGAGAGTCAGCCCCAGCATTTT
j_call: TRBJ2-3; v_call: TRBV7-2; clone_size: -; d_call: TRBD2; cdr3_aa: CASSSNSGGITDTQYF; cdr3_nt: TGTGCCAGCAGCTCCAATAGCGGGGGGATCACAGATACGCAGTATTTT
j_call: TRBJ1-1; v_call: TRBV5-1; clone_size: -; d_call: -; cdr3_aa: CASSSQLGTEAFF; cdr3_nt: TGCGCCAGCAGCTCCCAACTTGGCACTGAAGCTTTCTTT
j_call: TRBJ1-3; v_call: TRBV5-1; clone_size: -; d_call: -; cdr3_aa: CASSPLSSGNTIYF; cdr3_nt: TGCGCCAGCAGCCCCCTGAGCTCTGGAAACACCATATATTTT
j_call: TRBJ1-1; v_call: TRBV10-3; clone_size: -; d_call: TRBD1; cdr3_aa: CAISGGTANTEAFF; cdr3_nt: TGTGCCATCAGTGGTGGGACAGCGAACACTGAAGCTTTCTTT
j_call: TRBJ1-4; v_call: TRBV9; clone_size: -; d_call: TRBD1; cdr3_aa: CASSGPGTANEKLFF; cdr3_nt: TGTGCCAGCAGCGGACCCGGGACAGCGAATGAAAAACTGTTTTTT
j_call: TRBJ1-2; v_call: TRBV27; clone_size: few; d_call: TRBD1; cdr3_aa: CASSSLTGGYGYTF; cdr3_nt: TGTGCCAGCAGTTCCCTAACAGGGGGCTATGGCTACACCTTC
j_call: TRBJ2-5; v_call: TRBV6-5; clone_size: -; d_call: -; cdr3_aa: CASSPYWGKTQYF; cdr3_nt: TGTGCCAGCAGCCCCTATTGGGGCAAGACCCAGTACTTC
j_call: TRBJ2-2; v_call: TRBV10-1; clone_size: -; d_call: TRBD1; cdr3_aa: CATRQGTNTGELFF; cdr3_nt: TGCGCCACCCGACAGGGGACTAACACCGGGGAGCTGTTTTTT
j_call: TRBJ1-2; v_call: TRBV28; clone_size: -; d_call: TRBD1; cdr3_aa: CASRTGGANYGYTF; cdr3_nt: TGTGCCAGCAGAACAGGGGGCGCGAACTATGGCTACACCTTC
j_call: TRBJ1-5; v_call: TRBV3-1/TRBV3-2; clone_size: few; d_call: -; cdr3_aa: CASSRTGQPQHF; cdr3_nt: TGTGCCAGCAGTCGAACAGGGCAGCCCCAGCATTTT
j_call: TRBJ1-5; v_call: TRBV18; clone_size: -; d_call: -; cdr3_aa: CASSPTGGNQPQHF; cdr3_nt: TGTGCCAGCTCACCAACAGGAGGGAATCAGCCCCAGCATTTT
j_call: TRBJ2-3; v_call: TRBV9; clone_size: -; d_call: -; cdr3_aa: CASSVPGISTDTQYF; cdr3_nt: TGTGCCAGCAGCGTTCCAGGGATAAGCACAGATACGCAGTATTTT
j_call: TRBJ1-5; v_call: TRBV19; clone_size: -; d_call: TRBD1; cdr3_aa: CASSLQTGPNQPQHF; cdr3_nt: TGTGCCAGTAGCTTACAGACAGGGCCCAATCAGCCCCAGCATTTT
j_call: TRBJ1-2; v_call: TRBV19; clone_size: -; d_call: TRBD1; cdr3_aa: CASKSRDRGRGYGYTF; cdr3_nt: TGTGCCAGTAAGTCCCGGGACAGGGGACGAGGGTATGGCTACACCTTC
j_call: TRBJ1-2; v_call: TRBV7-9; clone_size: -; d_call: -; cdr3_aa: CAYAGAEYGYTF; cdr3_nt: TGTGCTTATGCGGGGGCCGAGTATGGCTACACCTTC
j_call: TRBJ1-2; v_call: TRBV30; clone_size: few; d_call: -; cdr3_aa: CAWSGGVSYGYTF; cdr3_nt: TGTGCCTGGAGTGGCGGGGTTAGCTATGGCTACACCTTC
j_call: TRBJ2-4; v_call: TRBV5-5; clone_size: -; d_call: -; cdr3_aa: CASSLSGGQGLIQYF; cdr3_nt: TGTGCCAGCAGCTTGTCCGGGGGGCAAGGTCTCATTCAGTACTTC
j_call: TRBJ2-3; v_call: TRBV6-1; clone_size: -; d_call: -; cdr3_aa: CASSESREGTDTQYF; cdr3_nt: TGTGCCAGCAGTGAATCGAGGGAAGGAACAGATACGCAGTATTTT
j_call: TRBJ1-1; v_call: TRBV19; clone_size: -; d_call: -; cdr3_aa: CASSIDRKNTEAFF; cdr3_nt: TGTGCCAGTAGTATAGATCGTAAGAACACTGAAGCTTTCTTT
j_call: TRBJ1-1; v_call: TRBV18; clone_size: -; d_call: TRBD1; cdr3_aa: CASSDRDTEAFF; cdr3_nt: TGTGCCAGCTCGGACAGGGACACTGAAGCTTTCTTT
j_call: TRBJ1-2; v_call: TRBV5-1; clone_size: -; d_call: -; cdr3_aa: CASSEDITNYGYTF; cdr3_nt: TGCGCCAGCAGCGAGGACATAACTAACTATGGCTACACCTTC
j_call: TRBJ1-5; v_call: TRBV3-1/TRBV3-2; clone_size: -; d_call: -; cdr3_aa: CASSQSGLNQPQHF; cdr3_nt: TGTGCCAGCAGCCAATCAGGACTCAATCAGCCCCAGCATTTT
j_call: TRBJ2-2; v_call: TRBV7-7; clone_size: few; d_call: TRBD1; cdr3_aa: CASSIGQGNTGELFF; cdr3_nt: TGTGCCAGCAGCATAGGACAGGGAAACACCGGGGAGCTGTTTTTT
j_call: TRBJ1-2; v_call: TRBV7-2; clone_size: once; d_call: -; cdr3_aa: CASSLDLGSYSYTF; cdr3_nt: TGTGCCAGCAGCTTAGATCTGGGCTCCTACAGCTACACCTTC
j_call: TRBJ1-6; v_call: TRBV5-1; clone_size: -; d_call: TRBD1; cdr3_aa: CASSLEGQGASPLHF; cdr3_nt: TGCGCCAGCAGCTTGGAGGGACAGGGGGCTTCACCCCTCCACTTT
j_call: TRBJ1-1; v_call: TRBV7-3; clone_size: -; d_call: TRBD1; cdr3_aa: CASSFGGQGTEAFF; cdr3_nt: TGTGCCAGCAGCTTTGGGGGACAGGGCACTGAAGCTTTCTTT
j_call: TRBJ1-3; v_call: TRBV29-1; clone_size: -; d_call: -; cdr3_aa: CSALAGTSGNTIYF; cdr3_nt: TGCAGCGCCCTAGCCGGGACAAGTGGAAACACCATATATTTT
j_call: TRBJ1-4; v_call: TRBV12-3/TRBV12-4; clone_size: -; d_call: TRBD1; cdr3_aa: CASSRQGGEKLFF; cdr3_nt: TGTGCCAGCAGTAGACAGGGGGGTGAAAAACTGTTTTTT
j_call: TRBJ2-1; v_call: TRBV21-1; clone_size: -; d_call: -; cdr3_aa: CASSPGGGEGNEQFF; cdr3_nt: TGTGCCAGCAGCCCCGGGGGAGGGGAAGGGAATGAGCAGTTCTTC
j_call: TRBJ1-6; v_call: TRBV2; clone_size: -; d_call: -; cdr3_aa: CASRRGTGVGSPLHF; cdr3_nt: TGTGCCAGCCGCCGTGGTACGGGGGTCGGGTCACCCCTCCACTTT
j_call: TRBJ1-1; v_call: TRBV12-3/TRBV12-4; clone_size: -; d_call: -; cdr3_aa: CASSLGVATEAFF; cdr3_nt: TGTGCCAGCAGCCTAGGGGTGGCCACTGAAGCTTTCTTT
j_call: TRBJ1-2; v_call: TRBV21-1; clone_size: -; d_call: -; cdr3_aa: CASSHRVVPLDGYTF; cdr3_nt: TGTGCCAGCAGCCACAGGGTCGTGCCGCTGGATGGCTACACCTTC
j_call: TRBJ2-7; v_call: TRBV18; clone_size: few; d_call: TRBD2; cdr3_aa: CASSPASGFYEQYF; cdr3_nt: TGTGCCAGCTCACCAGCTAGCGGGTTCTACGAGCAGTACTTC
j_call: TRBJ1-2; v_call: TRBV9; clone_size: -; d_call: TRBD1; cdr3_aa: CASSVTGDGYTF; cdr3_nt: TGTGCCAGCAGCGTGACAGGGGATGGCTACACCTTC
j_call: TRBJ1-4; v_call: TRBV6-6; clone_size: -; d_call: TRBD1; cdr3_aa: CASRRTGELFF; cdr3_nt: TGTGCCAGCAGAAGGACAGGGGAACTGTTTTTT
j_call: TRBJ1-5; v_call: TRBV7-3; clone_size: -; d_call: TRBD1; cdr3_aa: CASSSQGGFNQPQHF; cdr3_nt: TGTGCCAGCAGCTCACAGGGGGGGTTCAATCAGCCCCAGCATTTT
j_call: TRBJ2-3; v_call: TRBV19; clone_size: -; d_call: TRBD1; cdr3_aa: CASSTLDAGGTQYF; cdr3_nt: TGTGCCAGTAGTACACTCGACGCAGGGGGTACGCAGTATTTT
j_call: TRBJ2-2; v_call: TRBV9; clone_size: -; d_call: TRBD2; cdr3_aa: CASSATTRGSRTGELFF; cdr3_nt: TGTGCCAGCAGCGCTACTACGCGGGGGTCGAGGACCGGGGAGCTGTTTTTT
j_call: TRBJ1-3; v_call: TRBV2; clone_size: once; d_call: TRBD1; cdr3_aa: CASAHPGTGDGNTIYF; cdr3_nt: TGTGCCAGCGCACATCCCGGGACAGGGGACGGAAACACCATATATTTT
j_call: TRBJ2-3; v_call: TRBV5-1; clone_size: -; d_call: TRBD1; cdr3_aa: CASSLDGQGARSTDTQYF; cdr3_nt: TGCGCCAGCAGCTTGGATGGACAGGGGGCGCGGAGCACAGATACGCAGTATTTT
j_call: TRBJ2-3; v_call: TRBV6-5; clone_size: -; d_call: TRBD1; cdr3_aa: CASSYSGTGGSDTQYF; cdr3_nt: TGTGCCAGCAGTTACTCCGGGACAGGTGGATCAGATACGCAGTATTTT
j_call: TRBJ1-4; v_call: TRBV4-2; clone_size: few; d_call: TRBD1; cdr3_aa: CASSQLTGTGSFRLFF; cdr3_nt: TGTGCCAGCAGCCAGTTAACCGGGACAGGGTCCTTCCGACTGTTTTTT